This passage covers 2 T cell receptor beta chains from one sample sequenced in a study of response to subunit inactivated influenza vaccine. One entry per CDR3 protein results from TCRdb running MiXCR on the RT-PCR reads. The sample lists 600,000 to 700,000 distinct CDR3 sequences; around 15% were seen once. Source: PBMCs from blood, taken roughly 15 days before vaccination. These receptors were taken from a man over 45 who received an inactivated influenza vaccine.

The V gene is TRBV21-1, the J gene TRBJ2-1; the table's D gene call, TRBD2, was not cross checked with the DNA. TRBV21-1 is a documented pseudogene. The CDR3 sequence is 14 residues long. The CDR3: CASPGLAPYNEQFF. CDR3 coding DNA: TGTGCCAGCCCGGGACTAGCTCCCTACAATGAGCAGTTCTTC.

V is TRBV25-1 and J is TRBJ1-4, with a possible D match to TRBD1 (5 bases). Trimming stripped 4 bases from V and 4 bases from J, with 13 bases between. CDR3 length: 15 amino acids. Germline V gives CDR1 MGHDK, CDR2 SYGVNS. The CDR3 protein is CASSVPGRDNEKLFF. CDR3 nucleotides: TGTGCCAGCAGTGTCCCGGGACGGGATAATGAAAAACTGTTTTTT. Full variable domain (missing parts from reference TRBV25-1 and TRBJ1-4): EADIYQTPRYLVIGTGKKITLECSQTMGHDKMYWYQQDPGMELHLIHYSYGVNSTEKGDLSSESTVSRIRTEHFPLTLESARPSHTSQYLCASSVPGRDNEKLFFGSGTQLSVL.